These 3 T cell receptor beta chains share one sample of origin, sequenced in a study of identical twins. TCRdb passed the 5' RACE reads through MiXCR, listing each CDR3 protein once. This table has more than 1.5 million distinct CDR3 sequences, more than 30% appearing once. The sequencing sample was made of cord blood. These receptors all stem from a newborn girl in good health.

A few counts support this clonotype. The gene calls are TRBV11-2 and TRBJ1-6, with TRBD1 matching 8 bases. V dropped 4 bases and J dropped 6; count of bases not matched to a gene: 5. The CDR3 has 15 residues. Germline V gene sequence: CDR1 SGHAT, CDR2 FQNNGV. CDR3 in amino acids: CASSSDRGSNSPLHF. The DNA for the CDR3 is TGTGCCAGCAGCTCCGACAGGGGATCTAATTCACCCCTCCACTTT.

The CDR3 region has the DNA TGTGCCAGCAGCCAACTAGCGGGGGAGAACACCGGGGAGCTGTTTTTT. This translates into CASSQLAGENTGELFF. The genes are TRBV4-2 and TRBJ2-2; TRBD2 matches 10 bases. Germline CDR1 LGHNA, CDR2 YNFKEQ. Germline trimming cut 2 bases from V and 1 base from J; bases unmatched to any gene: 1. CDR3 length: 16 amino acids.

This chain uses TRBV6-5 with TRBJ1-5; no reliable D call. Trimming pared 3 bases from V and 2 bases from J, leaving 8 bases between. CDR1 and CDR2 (germline): MNHEY, SVGAGI. The CDR3 covers 14 residues. In nucleotides, the CDR3 is TGTGCCAGCAGTTATGGGGTGGGCAATCAGCCCCAGCATTTT. Translated, it gives CASSYGVGNQPQHF.